These T cell receptor beta chains were read from a single sample in a study of shared clonotypes between healthy human individuals. Measured with immunoSEQ multiplex PCR; TCRdb has only the in-frame clones, and not every one. This sample has about 1.9 million clones, with just over 90% found just once. What was sequenced was naive CD8+ T cells from PBMCs. These receptors all stem from a man between 18 and 29 years old in good health. Some clones in this sample may be carry-over from other donors' samples. CDR3s include the opening cysteine and the closing phenylalanine or tryptophan. A D gene is named only where the DNA matches it firmly. Size tells how often a clone was seen (once, few, many) or the class of an expanded clone, and some rows leave it out.

>TRBJ1-4|.|TRBV4-1|17|.
CASSPRKDSKINEKLFF
TGCGCCAGCAGCCCCAGGAAGGACAGCAAGATAAATGAAAAACTGTTTTTT
>TRBJ1-1|few|TRBV27|14|TRBD1
CASSPRQGSTEAFF
TGTGCCAGCAGTCCACGACAGGGCTCCACTGAAGCTTTCTTT
>TRBJ1-1|.|TRBV7-8|13|.
CASSPEEGTEAFF
TGTGCCAGCAGCCCCGAGGAGGGCACTGAAGCTTTCTTT
>TRBJ1-1|.|TRBV28|14|TRBD1
CASSSDRENTEAFF
TGTGCCAGCAGTAGCGACAGGGAGAACACTGAAGCTTTCTTT
>TRBJ2-3|.|TRBV7-3|15|TRBD1
CASSPTGYATDTQYF
TGTGCCAGCAGCCCGACAGGGTATGCCACAGATACGCAGTATTTT
>TRBJ2-1|.|TRBV6-5|12|.
CASSHRGNEQFF
TGTGCCAGCAGTCACCGGGGCAATGAGCAGTTCTTC
>TRBJ2-3|.|TRBV6-1|16|.
CASSESPGVSADTQYF
TGTGCCAGCAGTGAATCTCCGGGAGTGAGCGCAGATACGCAGTATTTT
>TRBJ1-2|.|TRBV5-8|16|.
CASSSDGWGLNYGYTF
TGTGCCAGCAGCTCCGATGGATGGGGGCTTAACTATGGCTACACCTTC
>TRBJ2-7|.|TRBV27|14|TRBD2
CASSLAGGLYEQYF
TGTGCCAGCAGTTTGGCGGGGGGGCTCTACGAGCAGTACTTC
>TRBJ2-7|.|TRBV5-6|15|TRBD2
CASTLDPGLVYEQYF
TGTGCCAGCACCTTGGACCCGGGACTAGTCTACGAGCAGTACTTC
>TRBJ2-7|.|TRBV30|16|TRBD2
CAWEAPKREGSYEQYF
TGTGCCTGGGAAGCCCCGAAGCGGGAGGGCTCCTACGAGCAGTACTTC
>TRBJ1-1|.|TRBV7-9|17|.
CASSLSGSPGQNTEAFF
TGTGCCAGCAGCTTATCTGGTTCTCCAGGGCAGAACACTGAAGCTTTCTTT
>TRBJ1-2|.|TRBV14|17|TRBD1
CASSQDTGTGVNYGYTF
TGTGCCAGCAGCCAAGATACTGGGACAGGGGTTAACTATGGCTACACCTTC
>TRBJ2-1|.|TRBV28|13|.
CASSWGLHHEQFF
TGTGCCAGCAGCTGGGGGCTCCATCATGAGCAGTTCTTC
>TRBJ2-7|.|TRBV9|16|.
CASSVGVQGGVYEQYF
TGTGCCAGCAGCGTAGGAGTCCAGGGAGGTGTCTACGAGCAGTACTTC
>TRBJ2-7|.|TRBV9|14|.
CASSVDDTLYEQYF
TGTGCCAGCAGCGTCGATGACACCCTTTACGAGCAGTACTTC
>TRBJ2-2|.|TRBV7-3|15|TRBD1
CASSSRDRNTGELFF
TGTGCCAGCAGCTCCCGGGACAGAAACACCGGGGAGCTGTTTTTT
>TRBJ2-7|once|TRBV2|14|.
CASSDGSRSYEQYF
TGTGCCAGCAGTGATGGTAGCAGATCCTACGAGCAGTACTTC
>TRBJ2-4|.|TRBV5-6|16|TRBD2
CASSLGTSGSLSIQYF
TGTGCCAGCAGTCTAGGGACTAGCGGGAGCTTGAGCATTCAGTACTTC
>TRBJ2-5|.|TRBV28|18|TRBD2
CASSLRRAAGEGAETQYF
TGTGCCAGCAGTCTTCGCAGGGCCGCGGGAGAAGGGGCAGAGACCCAGTACTTC
>TRBJ2-3|.|TRBV6-5|15|TRBD1
CASRFGTASTDTQYF
TGTGCCAGCAGATTCGGGACAGCCAGCACAGATACGCAGTATTTT
>TRBJ2-3|.|TRBV5-1|16|TRBD2
CASSPGLAGVSDTQYF
TGCGCCAGCAGCCCTGGACTAGCGGGAGTGTCAGATACGCAGTATTTT
>TRBJ1-2|few|TRBV27|13|.
CASSLGKNYGYTF
TGTGCCAGCAGTTTGGGGAAAAACTATGGCTACACCTTC
>TRBJ2-7|.|TRBV19|13|TRBD2
CASSIGLAYEQYF
TGTGCCAGTAGTATTGGACTAGCCTACGAGCAGTACTTC
>TRBJ2-3|.|TRBV9|14|.
CASSGGASTDTQYF
TGTGCCAGCAGCGGGGGGGCTAGCACAGATACGCAGTATTTT
>TRBJ1-6|.|TRBV7-9|17|.
CASSSSRRMGDDSPLHF
TGTGCCAGCAGCTCCTCGAGAAGAATGGGAGACGATTCACCCCTCCACTTT
>TRBJ2-7|.|TRBV6-4|14|TRBD1
CASSEVAGGYEQYF
TGTGCCAGCAGTGAGGTAGCAGGGGGCTACGAGCAGTACTTC
>TRBJ2-1|.|TRBV4-1|15|TRBD1
CASSYRDRGGNEQFF
TGCGCCAGCAGCTACCGGGACAGGGGCGGCAATGAGCAGTTCTTC
>TRBJ2-1|once|TRBV7-9|15|.
CASSPPRGALTEQFF
TGTGCCAGCAGCCCCCCTAGAGGCGCCCTTACTGAGCAGTTCTTC
>TRBJ2-5|.|TRBV4-3|20|TRBD2
CASSQGRLRSGRGYQETQYF
TGCGCCAGCAGCCAAGGACGGCTTAGGAGCGGGAGGGGCTACCAAGAGACCCAGTACTTC
>TRBJ2-7|.|TRBV27|15|TRBD2
CASSPRGVPSYEQYF
TGTGCCAGCAGTCCCCGGGGGGTTCCCTCCTACGAGCAGTACTTC
>TRBJ2-3|.|TRBV7-6|14|.
CASSHLAIPDTQYF
TGTGCCAGCAGCCATCTAGCTATCCCAGATACGCAGTATTTT
>TRBJ2-2|.|TRBV27|18|TRBD2
CASSSHPVLAGNAGELFF
TGTGCCAGCAGTTCTCACCCCGTTTTAGCGGGAAATGCCGGGGAGCTGTTTTTT
>TRBJ2-1|.|TRBV27|15|TRBD2
CAIGLAESSYNEQFF
TGTGCCATTGGGCTAGCGGAGAGCTCCTACAATGAGCAGTTCTTC
>TRBJ1-2|.|TRBV4-3|17|.
CASSQGTGRLGPYGYTF
TGCGCCAGCAGCCAAGGTACGGGTCGCTTGGGGCCCTATGGCTACACCTTC
>TRBJ1-1|.|TRBV11-1|17|.
CASSLRSWDRGRTEAFF
TGTGCCAGCAGCTTAAGGTCCTGGGACCGGGGGAGGACTGAAGCTTTCTTT
>TRBJ2-1|.|TRBV29-1|12|.
CSVRGSGGEQFF
TGCAGCGTTCGGGGGAGTGGGGGTGAGCAGTTCTTC
>TRBJ2-2|.|TRBV9|16|.
CASSHQWGVSTGELFF
TGTGCCAGCAGCCACCAGTGGGGGGTCAGCACCGGGGAGCTGTTTTTT
>TRBJ2-7|.|TRBV28|15|TRBD1
CASSPIRDSAYEQYF
TGTGCCAGCAGTCCAATTAGGGACAGCGCCTACGAGCAGTACTTC
>TRBJ2-2|.|TRBV9|18|TRBD2
CASSRPLAGALDTGELFF
TGTGCCAGCAGTCGACCCTTAGCGGGAGCCCTAGACACCGGGGAGCTGTTTTTT
>TRBJ2-7|.|TRBV27|17|TRBD2
CASSLVLAGGSSYEQYF
TGTGCCAGCAGTTTAGTCCTAGCGGGAGGTTCCTCCTACGAGCAGTACTTC
>TRBJ1-1|.|TRBV28|18|TRBD1
CASSRRDRGTRYSAEAFF
TGTGCCAGCAGCCGCCGGGACAGGGGGACTAGGTATTCGGCTGAAGCTTTCTTT
>TRBJ2-5|.|TRBV29-1|14|.
CSVGGAHGSWEQYF
TGCAGCGTAGGGGGAGCCCATGGCTCCTGGGAGCAGTACTTC
>TRBJ2-1|.|TRBV4-1|16|.
CASSLLARDKDNEQFF
TGCGCCAGCAGCCTATTGGCCCGGGACAAAGACAATGAGCAGTTCTTC
>TRBJ2-7|.|TRBV19|18|TRBD1
CASSIPFTGTVSSYEQYF
TGTGCCAGTAGTATTCCATTCACCGGGACAGTGAGCTCCTACGAGCAGTACTTC
>TRBJ2-7|.|TRBV21-1|17|.
CASSKGWTGIPSYEQYF
TGTGCCAGCAGCAAAGGGTGGACAGGAATTCCCTCCTACGAGCAGTACTTC
>TRBJ2-7|.|TRBV27|18|TRBD2
CASRLGTSGRQGQGEQYF
TGTGCCAGCAGACTGGGGACTAGCGGGAGACAGGGACAAGGCGAGCAGTACTTC
>TRBJ1-2|once|TRBV21-1|11|.
CASRHLSGYTF
TGTGCCAGCAGGCACCTAAGCGGCTACACCTTC
>TRBJ1-2|.|TRBV18|15|.
CASSSARQISYGYTF
TGTGCCAGCTCATCAGCCAGGCAGATCAGTTATGGCTACACCTTC
>TRBJ1-3|once|TRBV5-1|13|TRBD1
CASSLGGGHTIYF
TGCGCCAGCAGCTTGGGAGGGGGCCACACCATATATTTT
>TRBJ1-1|few|TRBV7-9|14|.
CASSRPNFNTEAFF
TGTGCCAGCAGTCGACCGAATTTCAACACTGAAGCTTTCTTT
>TRBJ1-1|.|TRBV28|13|.
CASSWGEGIEAFF
TGTGCCAGCAGTTGGGGCGAGGGGATCGAAGCTTTCTTT
>TRBJ2-1|.|TRBV9|16|TRBD2
CASSVVGLAGYNEQFF
TGTGCCAGCAGCGTAGTAGGCCTAGCGGGCTACAATGAGCAGTTCTTC
>TRBJ2-7|.|TRBV28|13|TRBD2
CASTSGRSYEQYF
TGTGCTAGTACTAGCGGGAGGTCCTACGAGCAGTACTTC
>TRBJ2-7|.|TRBV5-4|17|TRBD2
CASSFGGGRESHYEQYF
TGTGCCAGCAGCTTTGGCGGCGGGAGGGAATCGCACTACGAGCAGTACTTC
>TRBJ2-1|.|TRBV28|14|TRBD2
CASSLGRAYNEQFF
TGTGCCAGCAGTTTAGGGAGGGCCTACAATGAGCAGTTCTTC
>TRBJ2-5|.|TRBV7-9|15|TRBD2
CASSSSTSGEWTQYF
TGTGCCAGCAGCTCCTCGACTAGCGGGGAGTGGACCCAGTACTTC